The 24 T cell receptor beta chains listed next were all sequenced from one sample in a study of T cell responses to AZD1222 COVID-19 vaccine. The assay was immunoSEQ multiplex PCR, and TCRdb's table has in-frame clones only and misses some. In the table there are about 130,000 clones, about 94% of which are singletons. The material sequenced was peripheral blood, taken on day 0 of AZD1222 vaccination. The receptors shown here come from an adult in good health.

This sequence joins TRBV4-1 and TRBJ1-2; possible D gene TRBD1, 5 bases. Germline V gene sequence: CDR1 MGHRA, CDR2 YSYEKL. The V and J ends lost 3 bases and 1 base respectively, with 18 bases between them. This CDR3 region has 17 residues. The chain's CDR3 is CASSQNYPTELNYGYTF. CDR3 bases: TGCGCCAGCAGCCAGAATTACCCGACAGAGCTTAACTATGGCTACACCTTC.

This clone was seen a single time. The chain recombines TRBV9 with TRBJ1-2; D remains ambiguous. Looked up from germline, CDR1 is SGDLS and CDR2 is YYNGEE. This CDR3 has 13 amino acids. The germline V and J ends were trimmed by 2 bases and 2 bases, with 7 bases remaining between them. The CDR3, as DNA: TGTGCCAGCAGCGTTAGTCTGAACTATGGCTACACCTTC. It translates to CASSVSLNYGYTF.

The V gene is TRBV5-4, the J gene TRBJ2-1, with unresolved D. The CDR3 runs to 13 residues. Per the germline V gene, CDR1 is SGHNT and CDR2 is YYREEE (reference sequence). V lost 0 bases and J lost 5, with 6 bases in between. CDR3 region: CASSLESHNEQFF. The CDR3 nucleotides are TGTGCCAGCAGCTTGGAGTCACACAATGAGCAGTTCTTC.

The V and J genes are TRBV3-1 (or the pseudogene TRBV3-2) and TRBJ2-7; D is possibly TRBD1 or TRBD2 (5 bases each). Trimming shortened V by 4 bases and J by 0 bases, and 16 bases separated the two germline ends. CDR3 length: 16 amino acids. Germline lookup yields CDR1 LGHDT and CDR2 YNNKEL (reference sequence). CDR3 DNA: TGTGCCAGCAGCCCGAACGCGGTGGGGGACTCCTACGAGCAGTACTTC. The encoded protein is CASSPNAVGDSYEQYF.

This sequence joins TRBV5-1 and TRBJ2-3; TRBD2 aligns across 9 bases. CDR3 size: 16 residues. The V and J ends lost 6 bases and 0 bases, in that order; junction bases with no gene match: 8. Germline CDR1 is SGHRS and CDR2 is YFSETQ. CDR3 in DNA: TGCGCCAGCAAACCCCGACTAGCGGCTAGCACAGATACGCAGTATTTT. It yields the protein CASKPRLAASTDTQYF.

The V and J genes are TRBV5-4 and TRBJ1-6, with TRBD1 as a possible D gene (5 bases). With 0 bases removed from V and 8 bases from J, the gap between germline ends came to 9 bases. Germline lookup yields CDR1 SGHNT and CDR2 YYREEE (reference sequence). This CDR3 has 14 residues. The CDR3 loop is CASSLDQGDSPLHF. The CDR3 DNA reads TGTGCCAGCAGCTTGGACCAAGGGGATTCACCCCTCCACTTT.

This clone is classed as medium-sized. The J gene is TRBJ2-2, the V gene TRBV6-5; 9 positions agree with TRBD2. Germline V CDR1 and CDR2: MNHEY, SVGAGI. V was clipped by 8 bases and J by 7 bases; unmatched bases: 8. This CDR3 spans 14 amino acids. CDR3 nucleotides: TGTGCCAGCCAAACTAGCGGGTCCGTCGGGGAGCTGTTTTTT. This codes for CASQTSGSVGELFF.

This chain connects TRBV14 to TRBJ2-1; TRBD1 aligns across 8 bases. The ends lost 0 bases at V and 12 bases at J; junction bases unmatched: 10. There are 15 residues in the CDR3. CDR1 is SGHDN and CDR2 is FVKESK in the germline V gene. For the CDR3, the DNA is TGTGCCAGCAGCCAAGAGGTGACAGGGGCTGGGGGGCAGTTCTTC. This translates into CASSQEVTGAGGQFF.

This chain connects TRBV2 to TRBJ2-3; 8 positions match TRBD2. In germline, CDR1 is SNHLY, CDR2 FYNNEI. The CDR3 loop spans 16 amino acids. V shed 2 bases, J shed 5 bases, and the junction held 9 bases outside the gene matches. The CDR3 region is CASSELVGRAVDTQYF. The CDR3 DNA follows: TGTGCCAGCAGTGAATTAGTCGGGAGGGCTGTAGATACGCAGTATTTT.

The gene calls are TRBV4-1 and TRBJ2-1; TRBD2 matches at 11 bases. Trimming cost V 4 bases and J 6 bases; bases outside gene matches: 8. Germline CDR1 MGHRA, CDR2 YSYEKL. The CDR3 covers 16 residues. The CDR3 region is CASSPSSGRSSNEQFF. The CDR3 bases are TGCGCCAGCAGCCCTTCTAGCGGGAGGTCGTCCAATGAGCAGTTCTTC.

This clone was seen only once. The CDR3 region has the DNA TGTGCCAGCAGCTCCTGGACAGGGAGGACTGAAGCTTTCTTT. This translates into CASSSWTGRTEAFF. This chain connects TRBV7-9 to TRBJ1-1, with 8 bases that match TRBD1. The CDR3 is 14 residues long. V gave up 4 bases and J gave up 5 bases; unmatched junction bases: 6. Germline CDR1 SEHNR, CDR2 FQNEAQ (reference sequence).

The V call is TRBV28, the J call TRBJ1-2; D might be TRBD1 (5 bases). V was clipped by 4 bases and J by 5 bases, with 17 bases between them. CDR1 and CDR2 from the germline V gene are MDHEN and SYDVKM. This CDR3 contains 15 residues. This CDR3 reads CASSSHRPGGYGYTF. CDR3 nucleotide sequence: TGTGCCAGCAGTTCGCACAGGCCGGGTGGTTATGGCTACACCTTC.

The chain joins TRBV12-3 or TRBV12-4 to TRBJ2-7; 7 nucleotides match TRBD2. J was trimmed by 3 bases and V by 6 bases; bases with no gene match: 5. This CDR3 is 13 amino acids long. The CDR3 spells CASRTGLDYEQYF. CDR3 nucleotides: TGTGCCAGCAGAACCGGACTAGACTACGAGCAGTACTTC.

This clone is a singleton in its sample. The CDR3 loop is CASSGTGGRQPQHF. The CDR3 DNA is TGTGCCAGTAGTGGGACAGGGGGCCGACAGCCCCAGCATTTT. The genes are TRBV19 and TRBJ1-5; 12 bases match TRBD1. There are 14 residues in the CDR3. Germline V lookup: CDR1 LNHDA, CDR2 SQIVND (reference sequence). The trim removed 5 bases at V and 7 bases at J, leaving 3 bases unmatched.

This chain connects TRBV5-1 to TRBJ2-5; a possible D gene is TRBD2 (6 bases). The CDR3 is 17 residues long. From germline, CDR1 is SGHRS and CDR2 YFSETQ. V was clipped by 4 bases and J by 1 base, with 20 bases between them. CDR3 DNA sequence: TGCGCCAGCAGCGTTGAATGGCTTCGGGAGATCCAAGAGACCCAGTACTTC. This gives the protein CASSVEWLREIQETQYF.

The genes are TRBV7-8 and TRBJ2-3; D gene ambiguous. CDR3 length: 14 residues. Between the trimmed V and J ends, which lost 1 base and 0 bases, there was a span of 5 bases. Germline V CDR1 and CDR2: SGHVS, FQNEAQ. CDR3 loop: CASSLGPSTDTQYF. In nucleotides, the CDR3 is TGTGCCAGCAGCTTAGGCCCGAGCACAGATACGCAGTATTTT.

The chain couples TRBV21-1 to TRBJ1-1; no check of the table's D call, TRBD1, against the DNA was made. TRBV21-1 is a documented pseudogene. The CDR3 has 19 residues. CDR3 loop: CASSKVEGAIGTLNTEAFF. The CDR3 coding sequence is TGTGCCAGCAGCAAAGTTGAGGGGGCGATAGGGACACTGAACACTGAAGCTTTCTTT.

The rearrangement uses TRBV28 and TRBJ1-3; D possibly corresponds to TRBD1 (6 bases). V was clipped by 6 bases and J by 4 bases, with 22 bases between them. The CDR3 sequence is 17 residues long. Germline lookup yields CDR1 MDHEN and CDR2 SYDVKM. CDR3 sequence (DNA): TGTGCCAGCAGACTGGGACTCTCGAATGGGGGCGGAAACACCATATATTTT. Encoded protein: CASRLGLSNGGGNTIYF.

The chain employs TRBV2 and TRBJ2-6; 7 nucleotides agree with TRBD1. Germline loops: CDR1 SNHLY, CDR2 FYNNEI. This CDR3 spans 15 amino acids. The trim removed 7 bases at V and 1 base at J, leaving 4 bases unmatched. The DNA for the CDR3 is TGTGCCAGCAAGGGACAGTATTCTGGGGCCAACGTCCTGACTTTC. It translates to CASKGQYSGANVLTF.

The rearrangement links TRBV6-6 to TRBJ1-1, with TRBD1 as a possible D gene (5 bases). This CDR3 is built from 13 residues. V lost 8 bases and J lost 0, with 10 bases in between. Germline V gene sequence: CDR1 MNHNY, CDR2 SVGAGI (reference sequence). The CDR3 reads CASGGEVNTEAFF. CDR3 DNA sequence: TGTGCCAGCGGGGGGGAGGTGAACACTGAAGCTTTCTTT.

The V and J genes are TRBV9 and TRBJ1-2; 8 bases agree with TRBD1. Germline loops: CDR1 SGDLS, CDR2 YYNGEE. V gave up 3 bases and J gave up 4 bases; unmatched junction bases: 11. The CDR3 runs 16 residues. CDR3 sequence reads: CASSDTRDRWAYGYTF. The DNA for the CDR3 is TGTGCCAGCAGCGACACCCGGGACAGGTGGGCCTATGGCTACACCTTC.

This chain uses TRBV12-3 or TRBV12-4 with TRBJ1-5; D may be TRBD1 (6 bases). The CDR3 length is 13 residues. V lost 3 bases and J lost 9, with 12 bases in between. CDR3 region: CASSFLGGRPQHF. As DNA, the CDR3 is TGTGCCAGCAGTTTCCTCGGGGGGCGGCCCCAGCATTTT.

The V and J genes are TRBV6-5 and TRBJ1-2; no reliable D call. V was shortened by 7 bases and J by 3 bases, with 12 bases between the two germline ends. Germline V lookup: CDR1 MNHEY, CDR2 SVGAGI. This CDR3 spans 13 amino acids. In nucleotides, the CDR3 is TGTGCCAGCACTTCAGGCCCTTACTATGGCTACACCTTC. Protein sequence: CASTSGPYYGYTF.

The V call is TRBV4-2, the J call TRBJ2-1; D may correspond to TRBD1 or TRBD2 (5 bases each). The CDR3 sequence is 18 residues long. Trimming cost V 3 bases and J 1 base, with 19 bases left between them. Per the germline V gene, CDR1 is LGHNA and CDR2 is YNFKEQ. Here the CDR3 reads CASSHPLIGGGSYNEQFF. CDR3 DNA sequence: TGTGCCAGCAGCCATCCTCTCATTGGGGGTGGGTCCTACAATGAGCAGTTCTTC.